This T cell receptor beta chain stems from a study of CD8+CD57+ T cells in acquired aplastic anemia. Looking at the study overall: DNA recovered from sorted CD4+ and CD8+ cells had a mean of approximately 3.5 ug.

Template material for TCR beta VDJ and CDR3 profiling consisted of genomic DNA. TCRdb reprocessed the reads via MiXCR and lists one record per CDR3 protein. There are around 180,000 distinct CDR3 sequences in the sample; about 60% occur only once, and about 41% lies in the top ten. V lost 0 bases to trimming and J lost 10 bases, with 17 bases between them. Germline V gene sequence: CDR1 LGHNT, CDR2 FRNRAP. This CDR3 contains 15 residues. The specimen sequenced was sorted CD4+, CD8+, or CD8+CD57+ T cells (not recorded which) from PBMCs. The chain couples TRBV12-5 to TRBJ2-3, with D possibly TRBD1 on 5 matching bases. This clonotype was obtained from a human donor in good health. This chain's CDR3 is CASGLVQAGEPPQYF. In nucleotides, the CDR3 is TGTGCTAGTGGTTTGGTACAGGCCGGAGAACCACCGCAGTATTTT.